This TCR beta chain was recorded in a study of T cell responses to AZD1222 COVID-19 vaccine. The table came from immunoSEQ multiplex PCR; TCRdb's copy has only in-frame clones and leaves some out. The sample has around 150,000 clones; more than 85% are singletons. By proportion, this clone is medium-sized. Combined were second doses at about 4 or about 12 weeks. This CDR3 has 14 amino acids. Germline V gene lookup returns CDR1 SEHNR and CDR2 FQNEAQ (reference sequence). The V gene end was trimmed by 6 bases and the J gene end by 6 bases; junction bases not matched to a gene: 7. The receptor was isolated from an adult who received the AZD1222 COVID-19 vaccine. This specimen was peripheral blood, taken 28 days after the second AZD1222 dose. The gene calls are TRBV7-9 and TRBJ2-1; TRBD1 agrees at 8 bases. CDR3 loop: CASRSDRDPNEQFF. The CDR3 DNA follows: TGTGCCAGCAGGTCGGACAGGGACCCCAATGAGCAGTTCTTC.